One T cell receptor (beta chain) is described in this entry. Its antigen is undetermined. The data belong to a study of shared clonotypes between healthy human individuals. V trimming: 4 bases; J trimming: 0 bases; junction bases outside the gene matches: 4. This CDR3 has 16 amino acids. Germline CDR1 and CDR2: LGHNA and YNFKEQ. Assay used: immunoSEQ multiplex PCR; TCRdb lists only in-frame clones, some missing. The repertoire holds around 1,100,000 clones, with 70% to 85% as singletons. All participating donors were Caucasian adults from Nashville, Tennessee. Regarding the study as a whole: The study generally estimated greater richness for naive than memory subsets.

Source material: memory CD4+ T cells from PBMCs. Subset noted: CD45RA-negative fraction. This chain uses TRBV4-2 with TRBJ2-1; 9 bases are shared with TRBD2. The TCR sequence derives from a man between 18 and 35 years old in good health. Some clones in this sample may be carry-over from other donors' samples. For the CDR3, the DNA is TGTGCCAGCAGCCCAGTTAGCGGGAGCTCCTACAATGAGCAGTTCTTC. Translated, it gives CASSPVSGSSYNEQFF.